This T cell receptor (beta chain) is from a study of identical twins. A universal primer binding site was introduced by template switching. The final cDNA contained unique molecular identifiers. TCRdb itself ran the 5' RACE reads through MiXCR, one entry per CDR3 protein. The data contain around 340,000 distinct CDR3 sequences, roughly 9% of them singletons. The germline V and J ends were trimmed by 4 bases and 10 bases, with 17 bases remaining between them. CDR3 length equals 14 residues. Germline V gene data show CDR1 as ENHRY and CDR2 as SYGVKD. This clonotype came up a few times. Its specificity is unknown. Regarding the study as a whole: Conclusions relied on cross-sectional statistical analysis, not following the same donors.

This sequence originates from a woman in her 50s in good health. The specimen was naive T cells sorted from blood. This chain joins TRBV10-3 and TRBJ2-1, with D maybe TRBD2 (6 bases). CDR3 region: CAISGSSGQTEQFF. The DNA for the CDR3 is TGTGCCATCAGTGGGAGTAGCGGACAAACAGAGCAGTTCTTC.